The 14 T cell receptor beta chains below come from one sample, sequenced in a study of cytomegalovirus exposure and HLA in healthy donors (dated by TCRdb to between 2016 and 2019). The library was built by means of the immunoSEQ multiplex PCR assay. What TCRdb holds here is the immuneACCESS table cut down to in-frame rearrangements. Part of the clones is not present; checked against another copy, under half of the missing clones reflect an unresolved V gene, and the others are unexplained. The sample has about 240,000 clones on record, around 87% of them singletons. Less than 1.5% of the sample lies in the top ten. Sequenced: PBMCs. These receptors were obtained from a woman in her twenties or thirties in good health and CMV-seropositive.

The genes are TRBV6-6 and TRBJ1-2, with 7 bases matching TRBD1. With V trimmed by 5 bases and J by 4 bases, 7 bases remained unmatched. There are 14 residues in the CDR3. CDR1 and CDR2 (germline): MNHNY, SVGAGI (reference sequence). The CDR3: CASSPSGQLYGYTF. CDR3 coding DNA: TGTGCCAGCAGTCCCTCGGGACAGCTCTATGGCTACACCTTC.

The V gene is TRBV9, the J gene TRBJ2-7, with a weak D call TRBD2 (6 bases). Germline-derived CDR1 and CDR2 are SGDLS and YYNGEE. The CDR3 covers 16 residues. V dropped 0 bases and J dropped 0 bases, with 13 bases sitting between them. The CDR3 reads CASSVGRDFNSYEQYF. DNA for the CDR3: TGTGCCAGCAGCGTAGGGCGGGACTTTAACTCCTACGAGCAGTACTTC.

Comment on this clone: The sample holds other DNA sequences that translate to the same CDR3. V and J are TRBV29-1 and TRBJ2-7; TRBD2 matches 10 bases. Germline V gene sequence: CDR1 SQVTM, CDR2 ANQGSEA. The ends lost 0 bases at V and 3 bases at J; junction bases unmatched: 5. The CDR3 length is 15 residues. The CDR3 reads CSVEDQREGLYEQYF. CDR3 in DNA: TGCAGCGTTGAAGATCAGCGGGAGGGCCTCTACGAGCAGTACTTC.

V is TRBV25-1 and J is TRBJ2-1; the D gene is possibly TRBD1 (5 bases). This CDR3 has 13 residues. CDR1 and CDR2 from the germline V gene are MGHDK and SYGVNS. Trimming removed 0 bases at V and 8 bases at J, with 8 bases between. The DNA of the CDR3 is TGTGCCAGCAGTGAATATCAAGGGGATGAGCAGTTCTTC. It codes for CASSEYQGDEQFF.

The chain couples TRBV6-1 to TRBJ2-7, with a possible D match to TRBD2 (5 bases). This CDR3 has 13 residues. The germline V and J ends were trimmed by 4 bases and 0 bases, with 7 bases remaining between them. Germline-derived CDR1 and CDR2 are MNHNS and SASEGT. The CDR3 reads CASSVEGSYEQYF. Written as DNA, the CDR3 is TGTGCCAGCAGTGTTGAGGGCTCCTACGAGCAGTACTTC.

The chain recombines TRBV4-1 with TRBJ2-7; 7 positions agree with TRBD1. CDR3 length equals 15 residues. Per the germline V gene, CDR1 is MGHRA and CDR2 is YSYEKL. Trimming removed 2 bases from V and 0 bases from J; junction bases left unmatched: 4. For the CDR3, the DNA is TGCGCCAGCAGCCAACCGGGACAGAGCTCCTACGAGCAGTACTTC. Protein sequence: CASSQPGQSSYEQYF.

J is TRBJ2-1 and V is TRBV9; weak D call: TRBD2 (5 bases). CDR3 length: 14 amino acids. Deletions cut 4 bases from V and 9 bases from J, with 17 bases between. Germline assignment: CDR1 SGDLS and CDR2 YYNGEE. The CDR3 DNA reads TGTGCCAGCAGCCCACCGTTAGTTGGGAGTGAGCAGTTCTTC. It translates to CASSPPLVGSEQFF.

The J gene is TRBJ1-4, the V gene TRBV4-1; D is ambiguous. With 0 bases removed from V and 0 bases from J, the gap between germline ends came to 11 bases. The CDR3 covers 17 residues. The germline CDR1 and CDR2 sequences are MGHRA and YSYEKL. The CDR3 bases are TGCGCCAGCAGCCAAGACTGGTTGGAGGCAACTAATGAAAAACTGTTTTTT. This sequence encodes CASSQDWLEATNEKLFF.

This chain uses TRBV4-2 with TRBJ2-1; the D gene is possibly TRBD1 (5 bases). The CDR3 is made up of 15 amino acids. The germline V and J ends were trimmed by 0 bases and 7 bases, with 13 bases remaining between them. CDR1 is LGHNA and CDR2 is YNFKEQ in the germline V gene. The CDR3 protein is CASSQERSSGNEQFF. The CDR3 bases are TGTGCCAGCAGCCAAGAACGTAGCTCAGGGAATGAGCAGTTCTTC.

This chain uses TRBV11-3 with TRBJ1-2; 8 bases map to TRBD1. This CDR3 is 15 amino acids long. With V trimmed by 5 bases and J by 4 bases, 9 bases remained unmatched. Germline V lookup: CDR1 SGHNT, CDR2 YENEEA. The CDR3 nucleotides read TGTGCCAGCAGCCCGACAGGGGAAACTGGCTATGGCTACACCTTC. This encodes CASSPTGETGYGYTF.

This clone appeared a single time. The V and J genes are TRBV11-2 and TRBJ2-1; 8 nucleotides match TRBD2. J gave up 0 bases and V 5 bases, and 6 bases lay outside the gene matches. The CDR3 has 16 amino acids. Germline V lookup: CDR1 SGHAT, CDR2 FQNNGV. The CDR3 protein is CASSLIAGTSYNEQFF. CDR3 bases: TGTGCCAGCAGCCTTATAGCGGGGACCTCCTACAATGAGCAGTTCTTC.

This clone was counted between two and nine times. The J gene is TRBJ1-2, the V gene TRBV6-6; D gene ambiguous. CDR1 and CDR2 from the germline V gene are MNHNY and SVGAGI (reference sequence). CDR3 length: 13 residues. Trimming left V 2 bases short and J 7 bases short, with 11 bases between. This CDR3 is CASSYREGRGYTF. For the CDR3, the DNA is TGTGCCAGCAGTTACCGGGAGGGCCGTGGCTACACCTTC.

V gene TRBV7-2 combines with J gene TRBJ1-5, with D maybe TRBD1 (6 bases). This CDR3 spans 16 amino acids. V lost 1 base and J 2 bases, leaving 12 bases between the germline ends. The V gene's germline CDR1 is SGHTA and CDR2 FQGNSA. The CDR3 coding sequence is TGTGCCAGCAGCTTAGAAACAGGGAATGGCAATCAGCCCCAGCATTTT. Translation gives CASSLETGNGNQPQHF.

The V and J genes are TRBV4-1 and TRBJ2-7, with 11 bases identical to TRBD2. Germline V CDR1 and CDR2: MGHRA, YSYEKL. Trimming cost V 4 bases and J 0 bases; bases outside gene matches: 2. CDR3 length: 15 residues. CDR3 loop: CASSLLAGGSYEQYF. The DNA of the CDR3 is TGCGCCAGCAGCCTCCTAGCGGGAGGCTCCTACGAGCAGTACTTC.